The 21 T cell receptor beta chains presented below share a single source sample, sequenced in a study of cytomegalovirus exposure and HLA in healthy donors. Libraries were prepared by immunoSEQ multiplex PCR; TCRdb keeps only in-frame clonotypes and omits some of them. The sample has under 150,000 clones, 91% seen once; the top ten hold 0.69%. The specimen sequenced was PBMCs. The origin of the receptors is a man aged 18 to 30 in good health and CMV-seronegative.

The V gene is TRBV4-3, the J gene TRBJ1-1; 9 positions agree with TRBD1. The length of the CDR3 is 15 residues. Looked up from germline, CDR1 is LGHNA and CDR2 is YSLEER. V lost 4 bases, J lost 1 base, and 4 bases stayed unmatched. CDR3 sequence (DNA): TGCGCCAGCAGCCCCGACAGGGGGGGGAACACTGAAGCTTTCTTT. It translates to CASSPDRGGNTEAFF.

A remark on this clone: Other nucleotide sequences in the sample specify the same CDR3. The genes are TRBV9 and TRBJ2-7; D unclear. The germline gives CDR1 SGDLS, CDR2 YYNGEE. The V and J ends lost 0 bases and 0 bases respectively, with 10 bases between them. This CDR3 region has 15 residues. The CDR3, as DNA: TGTGCCAGCAGCGTAGGCGGCTCTAGCTCCTACGAGCAGTACTTC. This sequence encodes CASSVGGSSSYEQYF.

The chain couples TRBV7-8 to TRBJ2-3, with a possible D match to TRBD1 (7 bases). Germline V gene data show CDR1 as SGHVS and CDR2 as FQNEAQ. Between the trimmed V and J ends, which lost 5 bases and 4 bases, there was a span of 19 bases. CDR3 length: 16 amino acids. CDR3 in amino acids: CASSLQEGAGADTQYF. As DNA, the CDR3 is TGTGCCAGCAGCCTCCAGGAGGGGGCGGGCGCAGATACGCAGTATTTT. Full variable domain (missing parts from reference TRBV7-8 and TRBJ2-3): GAGVSQSPRYKVAKRGQDVALRCDPISGHVSLFWYQQALGQGPEFLTYFQNEAQLDKSGLPSDRFFAERPEGSVSTLKIQRTQQEDSAVYLCASSLQEGAGADTQYFGPGTRLTVL.

To note about this clone: This same CDR3 is encoded by further DNA sequences in the sample. The genes are TRBV12-2 and TRBJ2-7; TRBD2, the table's D call, lacks a check against the DNA. TRBV12-2 is termed a pseudogene. This CDR3 region has 18 residues. CDR3 sequence (DNA): TGTGCAAGTCGTTTAGGGACGGGGAGTACCAACCTCTCCTACGAGCAGTACGTC. Its translation is CASRLGTGSTNLSYEQYV.

This chain connects TRBV5-8 to TRBJ2-1, with D perhaps TRBD2 (5 bases). V was clipped by 4 bases and J by 7 bases, with 9 bases between them. Looked up from germline, CDR1 is SGHTS and CDR2 is YDEGEE. CDR3 length: 12 amino acids. This CDR3 is CASSPIANEQFF. The CDR3 coding sequence is TGTGCCAGCAGCCCGATAGCGAATGAGCAGTTCTTC.

This chain joins TRBV27 and TRBJ2-3, with TRBD1 matching over 10 bases. The CDR3 contains 16 residues. Germline CDR1 reads MNHEY; CDR2 reads SMNVEV (reference sequence). Trimming took 6 bases from V and 2 from J; bases not matched to a gene: 8. The CDR3 protein is CASSSPGTGVTDTQYF. The CDR3 DNA reads TGTGCCAGCAGCTCTCCCGGGACAGGGGTCACAGATACGCAGTATTTT.

CDR3 in DNA: TGCGCCAGCAGCTCGGAGGGGACAGGGGTGTCGGCTAATGAAAAACTGTTTTTT. Protein product: CASSSEGTGVSANEKLFF. The gene calls are TRBV5-1 and TRBJ1-4, with 10 bases matching TRBD1. The CDR3 length is 18 residues. Looked up from germline, CDR1 is SGHRS and CDR2 is YFSETQ. V lost 3 bases, J lost 3 bases, and 11 bases stayed unmatched.

This clone has only a few counts. The rearrangement joins TRBV14 to TRBJ1-3; D unresolved. This CDR3 has 15 amino acids. CDR1 SGHDN and CDR2 FVKESK come from the germline V gene. V dropped 1 base and J dropped 5 bases, with 12 bases sitting between them. CDR3 loop: CASSQVVGSRNTIYF. DNA for the CDR3: TGTGCCAGCAGCCAAGTGGTGGGGAGCAGAAACACCATATATTTT.

This chain joins TRBV29-1 and TRBJ2-1, with TRBD1 matching over 7 bases. The CDR3 spans 17 residues. Germline V gene lookup returns CDR1 SQVTM and CDR2 ANQGSEA. V lost 2 bases and J lost 0; bases outside the gene matches: 10. CDR3 residues: CSVESDRDFSSYNEQFF. CDR3 sequence (DNA): TGCAGCGTTGAAAGTGACAGGGATTTTTCCTCCTACAATGAGCAGTTCTTC.

The rearrangement links TRBV4-1 to TRBJ2-5; 9 bases line up with TRBD1. Germline trimming cut 4 bases from V and 4 bases from J; bases unmatched to any gene: 7. Germline V CDR1 and CDR2: MGHRA, YSYEKL. This CDR3 region has 15 residues. CDR3 in amino acids: CASSPGQGYSETQYF. The CDR3 bases are TGCGCCAGCAGCCCAGGACAGGGGTATTCAGAGACCCAGTACTTC.

The rearrangement uses TRBV18 and TRBJ1-4; 7 bases map to TRBD1. The length of the CDR3 is 17 residues. Trimming cost V 2 bases and J 0 bases; bases outside gene matches: 6. The germline CDR1 and CDR2 sequences are KGHSH and LQKENI. The CDR3 nucleotides are TGTGCCAGCTCACCATTGACAGGGCTCGCAACTAATGAAAAACTGTTTTTT. This gives the protein CASSPLTGLATNEKLFF.

V and J are TRBV7-9 and TRBJ2-1, with TRBD2 matching over 9 bases. V was pared by 1 base and J by 5 bases, with 9 bases of the junction left unmatched. CDR1 is SEHNR, CDR2 FQNEAQ, per germline (reference sequence). The CDR3 is made up of 17 amino acids. The CDR3 reads CASSLGSLSGGNNEQFF. In DNA, the CDR3 is TGTGCCAGCAGCTTAGGAAGCCTTAGCGGGGGCAACAATGAGCAGTTCTTC.

V usage is TRBV7-3 and J usage is TRBJ2-2, with 7 bases aligning to TRBD1. V lost 5 bases and J lost 1; bases outside the gene matches: 7. CDR3 size: 16 residues. Germline V lookup: CDR1 SGHTA, CDR2 FQGTGA. The CDR3 protein is CASSPRTGRNTGELFF. Here the CDR3 DNA reads TGTGCCAGCAGCCCTAGGACAGGCCGGAACACCGGGGAGCTGTTTTTT.

The rearrangement joins TRBV15 to TRBJ2-1; D is possibly TRBD2 (5 bases). Trimming left V 3 bases short and J 1 base short, with 10 bases between. This CDR3 is 15 amino acids long. The germline CDR1 and CDR2 sequences are LNHNV and YYDKDF (reference sequence). The CDR3 nucleotides read TGTGCCACCAGCAGGATGACGGGGTCCTACAATGAGCAGTTCTTC. The encoded protein is CATSRMTGSYNEQFF.

This clone showed up just once. The rearrangement joins TRBV4-3 to TRBJ2-1, with TRBD1 matching 8 bases. Germline V gene lookup returns CDR1 LGHNA and CDR2 YSLEER. The length of the CDR3 is 18 residues. Trimming at V came to 4 bases and at J to 6 bases, leaving 17 bases not matched to a gene. The CDR3 DNA follows: TGCGCCAGCAGCCCGGGGATTACCAGGGGGCTTAGTTTCAATGAGCAGTTCTTC. It specifies CASSPGITRGLSFNEQFF.

V usage is TRBV5-8 and J usage is TRBJ2-2, with TRBD2 identical over 8 bases. V lost 3 bases to trimming and J lost 1 base; unmatched junction nucleotides: 8. There are 17 residues in the CDR3. CDR1 and CDR2 (germline): SGHTS, YDEGEE. The CDR3 protein is CASSSKTSAQNTGELFF. Written as DNA, the CDR3 is TGTGCCAGCAGCTCCAAGACTAGCGCCCAGAACACCGGGGAGCTGTTTTTT.

This sequence joins TRBV18 and TRBJ2-3; TRBD2 aligns across 10 bases. Germline assignment: CDR1 KGHSH and CDR2 LQKENI. The V and J ends lost 1 base and 0 bases, in that order; junction bases with no gene match: 10. The CDR3 totals 19 residues. CDR3 region: CASSPLGLADSSSTDTQYF. CDR3 in DNA: TGTGCCAGCTCACCACTCGGACTAGCGGATTCTTCTAGCACAGATACGCAGTATTTT. Variable domain in full (rest from reference TRBV18 and TRBJ2-3): NAGVMQNPRHLVRRRGQEARLRCSPMKGHSHVYWYRQLPEEGLKFMVYLQKENIIDESGMPKERFSAEFPKEGPSILRIQQVVRGDSAAYFCASSPLGLADSSSTDTQYFGPGTRLTVL.

In DNA, the CDR3 is TGTGCCAGCCCCACGGGTCAGGGGGTCCCTGAAGCTTTCTTT. Encoded protein: CASPTGQGVPEAFF. The J gene is TRBJ1-1, the V gene TRBV6-1, with 7 positions matching TRBD1. This CDR3 spans 14 amino acids. The germline CDR1 and CDR2 sequences are MNHNS and SASEGT. Losses at the gene ends were 8 bases for V and 6 bases for J; bases not matched to a gene: 12.

The CDR3 loop reads CASSTGLAGNNEQFF. The CDR3 DNA reads TGCGCCAGCAGCACGGGACTAGCGGGGAACAATGAGCAGTTCTTC. This rearrangement joins TRBV5-1 to TRBJ2-1; 13 bases align to TRBD2. This CDR3 has 15 amino acids. V was pared by 4 bases and J by 5 bases, with 3 bases of the junction left unmatched. Germline values: CDR1 SGHRS, CDR2 YFSETQ.

V is TRBV6-5 and J is TRBJ1-5; tentatively, D is TRBD1 (5 bases). This CDR3 contains 15 residues. Trimming pared 0 bases from V and 1 base from J, leaving 7 bases between. Germline V gives CDR1 MNHEY, CDR2 SVGAGI. CDR3 nucleotide sequence: TGTGCCAGCAGTTACTCGGGGCGGAGCAATCAGCCCCAGCATTTT. This encodes CASSYSGRSNQPQHF.

The J gene is TRBJ2-2, the V gene TRBV30; D gene unclear. V dropped 1 base and J dropped 1 base, with 4 bases sitting between them. This CDR3 region has 13 residues. Germline V CDR1 and CDR2: GTSNPN, SVGIG (reference sequence). The CDR3 nucleotides read TGTGCCTGGAGTGCTAGGAACACCGGGGAGCTGTTTTTT. This encodes CAWSARNTGELFF.